These 18 T cell receptor beta chains share one sample of origin, sequenced in a study of CD8+ T cells in alopecia areata. Treatment defined: oral pan-JAK inhibitor, 5-10 mg twice daily. It was cDNA, reverse transcribed from extracted RNA, that served as the sequencing template. Clones were read by immunoSEQ multiplex PCR, and TCRdb kept only the in-frame ones, dropping some. The sample contains about 110,000 clones, 50% to 65% of which appear only once. The source material was CD4+ T cells sorted from blood, sampled at week 24, from a patient treated with tofacitinib. These receptors all stem from a human donor with alopecia areata.

The gene calls are TRBV4-3 and TRBJ2-5; possible D gene TRBD2, 6 bases. Germline CDR1 and CDR2: LGHNA and YSLEER. The CDR3 covers 15 residues. V was cut by 3 bases and J by 4 bases, with 15 bases left in between. As DNA, the CDR3 is TGCGCCAGCAGCCACCTGGCTGGGGGAGGAGAGACCCAGTACTTC. It specifies CASSHLAGGGETQYF.

In its sample, this clone was seen a few times. The chain uses TRBV18 and TRBJ1-2; D remains ambiguous. Germline CDR1 is KGHSH and CDR2 is LQKENI. The germline V and J ends were trimmed by 3 bases and 6 bases, with 14 bases remaining between them. The CDR3 contains 14 residues. DNA for the CDR3: TGTGCCAGCTCACCTTTTGAGGGTATCGATGGCTACACCTTC. It yields the protein CASSPFEGIDGYTF.

This chain uses TRBV29-1 with TRBJ1-2; maybe TRBD1 (5 bases). Trimming stripped 6 bases from V and 8 bases from J, with 10 bases between. Germline V gene data show CDR1 as SQVTM and CDR2 as ANQGSEA. The CDR3 contains 10 residues. The CDR3 nucleotides are TGCAGCGTGTGGGGCGAAGGCTACACCTTC. It specifies CSVWGEGYTF.

In this sample, this clone turned up a few times. At the DNA level, this CDR3 is encoded by other sequences in the same sample as well. The rearrangement links TRBV18 to TRBJ2-5; D is uncertain. The ends were cut back, 6 bases at V and 2 bases at J, with 7 bases in the middle. Germline V gene data show CDR1 as KGHSH and CDR2 as LQKENI. The CDR3 loop spans 12 amino acids. The CDR3 loop is CASSPTQETQYF. The DNA of the CDR3 is TGTGCCAGCTCTCCGACACAAGAGACCCAGTACTTC.

The chain uses TRBV6-5 and TRBJ2-2, with D unresolved. The CDR3 spans 13 residues. Deletions cut 11 bases from V and 4 bases from J, with 14 bases between. Germline lookup yields CDR1 MNHEY and CDR2 SVGAGI. This CDR3 is CASQSVGTGELFF. The DNA for the CDR3 is TGTGCCTCCCAATCCGTTGGCACCGGGGAGCTGTTTTTT.

This clone was found a few times. This chain's CDR3 is CASSHWGGPQHF. The CDR3 nucleotides read TGCGCCAGCAGCCACTGGGGAGGGCCCCAGCATTTT. This sequence joins TRBV4-3 and TRBJ1-5; no firm D call. Germline loops: CDR1 LGHNA, CDR2 YSLEER. There are 12 residues in the CDR3. The V and J ends lost 3 bases and 9 bases respectively, with 9 bases between them.

The V call is TRBV5-6, the J call TRBJ1-2, with D uncertain. Trimming removed 4 bases from V and 8 bases from J, with 12 bases in between. The CDR3 is made up of 12 amino acids. Germline assignment: CDR1 SGHDT and CDR2 YYEEEE. The CDR3 reads CASSQPSRGYTF. CDR3 nucleotide sequence: TGTGCCAGCAGCCAGCCTTCCCGCGGCTACACCTTC.

The V gene is TRBV18, the J gene TRBJ2-3; D might be TRBD1 or TRBD2, each matching 5 bases. V was cut by 5 bases and J by 2 bases, with 11 bases left in between. The germline V gene has CDR1 KGHSH and CDR2 LQKENI. This CDR3 is 14 amino acids long. CDR3 nucleotide sequence: TGTGCCAGCTCAGAAATCGGGGCCACAGATACGCAGTATTTT. This codes for CASSEIGATDTQYF. Drawing the rest from reference TRBV18 and TRBJ2-3, the complete variable domain is NAGVMQNPRHLVRRRGQEARLRCSPMKGHSHVYWYRQLPEEGLKFMVYLQKENIIDESGMPKERFSAEFPKEGPSILRIQQVVRGDSAAYFCASSEIGATDTQYFGPGTRLTVL.

Details on this clone: Lacking the conserved final phenylalanine or tryptophan, this CDR3 likely reflects a read error. The DNA is left out, because the CDR3 cannot be placed on it with certainty; the CDR3 is given as TCRdb lists it. The gene calls are TRBV13 and TRBJ1-1; the D call in the table, TRBD1, was not verified against the DNA. Termini included, the CDR3 measures 12 amino acids. Germline assignment: CDR1 PRHDT and CDR2 FYEKMQ (reference sequence). Here the CDR3 reads CASSWGTGRPEL.

The chain joins TRBV30 to TRBJ2-5; no firm D call. Trimming shortened V by 0 bases and J by 2 bases, and 7 bases separated the two germline ends. CDR1 is GTSNPN and CDR2 is SVGIG in the germline V gene (reference sequence). The CDR3 extends over 13 amino acids. DNA for the CDR3: TGTGCCTGGAGTGTGGGCATTCAAGAGACCCAGTACTTC. Protein sequence: CAWSVGIQETQYF.

The J gene is TRBJ2-3, the V gene TRBV7-9; no clear D gene. This CDR3 has 14 residues. Germline assignment: CDR1 SEHNR and CDR2 FQNEAQ (reference sequence). V lost 5 bases and J lost 6, with 15 bases in between. The CDR3 is CASSLRLEKDTQYF. CDR3 bases: TGTGCCAGCAGCCTGCGACTGGAGAAGGATACGCAGTATTTT.

V is TRBV11-2 and J is TRBJ1-1; D not resolved. Germline V gene lookup returns CDR1 SGHAT and CDR2 FQNNGV. V lost 8 bases and J 6 bases, leaving 16 bases between the germline ends. The CDR3 length is 13 residues. The CDR3 bases are TGTGCCAGCTCCTTAGTCTATCTCTCTGAAGCTTTCTTT. Residues: CASSLVYLSEAFF.

The chain uses TRBV29-1 and TRBJ1-5, with a possible D match to TRBD1 (5 bases). This CDR3 spans 12 amino acids. Germline V gene lookup returns CDR1 SQVTM and CDR2 ANQGSEA. CDR3 coding DNA: TGCAGTTGGGGGGAGCCCAATCAGCCCCAGCATTTT. It specifies CSWGEPNQPQHF.

V gene TRBV7-2 combines with J gene TRBJ2-7; possibly TRBD2 for D (6 bases). Germline CDR1 reads SGHTA; CDR2 reads FQGNSA. V dropped 3 bases and J dropped 3 bases, with 9 bases sitting between them. The CDR3 length is 13 residues. The CDR3 DNA is TGTGCCAGCAGCTTGGGAGGAGTCTACGAGCAGTACTTC. The encoded protein is CASSLGGVYEQYF.

V usage is TRBV7-6 and J usage is TRBJ2-6, with D uncertain. Germline V CDR1 and CDR2: SGHVS, FNYEAQ. The CDR3 runs 17 residues. The V and J ends lost 1 base and 0 bases respectively, with 10 bases between them. The CDR3 loop is CASSLGQAVSGANVLTF. Written as DNA, the CDR3 is TGTGCCAGCAGCTTAGGTCAGGCGGTCTCTGGGGCCAACGTCCTGACTTTC.

This clone was counted only a few times. V usage is TRBV10-3 and J usage is TRBJ1-2; 9 bases map to TRBD1. The CDR3 consists of 12 residues. V was clipped by 8 bases and J by 2 bases; unmatched bases: 0. The germline V gene has CDR1 ENHRY and CDR2 SYGVKD. In DNA form, the CDR3 reads TGTGCCATCGGGACAGGGAACTATGGCTACACCTTC. It is translated as CAIGTGNYGYTF.

This chain connects TRBV5-1 to TRBJ2-7; 7 bases align to TRBD1. The CDR3 is 13 residues long. The trim removed 5 bases at V and 4 bases at J, leaving 6 bases unmatched. Per the germline V gene, CDR1 is SGHRS and CDR2 is YFSETQ. CDR3 loop: CASRPGTEYEQYF. CDR3 in DNA: TGCGCCAGCAGACCGGGGACAGAGTACGAGCAGTACTTC.

V is TRBV2 and J is TRBJ2-6, with 7 bases that match TRBD2. V was clipped by 0 bases and J by 4 bases; unmatched bases: 9. Germline values: CDR1 SNHLY, CDR2 FYNNEI. The CDR3 extends over 18 amino acids. CDR3 sequence (DNA): TGTGCCAGCAGTGAAGCGGGCGGGGGATTAGCCGGGGCCAACGTCCTGACTTTC. It yields the protein CASSEAGGGLAGANVLTF.